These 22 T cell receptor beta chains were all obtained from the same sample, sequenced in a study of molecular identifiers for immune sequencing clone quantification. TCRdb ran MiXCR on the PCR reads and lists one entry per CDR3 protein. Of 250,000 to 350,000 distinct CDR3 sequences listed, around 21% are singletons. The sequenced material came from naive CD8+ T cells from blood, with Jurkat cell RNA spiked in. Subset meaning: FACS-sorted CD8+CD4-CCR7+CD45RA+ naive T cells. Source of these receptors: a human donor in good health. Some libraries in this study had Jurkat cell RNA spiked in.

In nucleotides, the CDR3 is TGTGCCAGCAGCTTAGGAGCGGTCGGCTCCTACAATGAGCAGTTCTTC. Protein: CASSLGAVGSYNEQFF. V gene TRBV7-9 combines with J gene TRBJ2-1, with D tentatively TRBD2 (5 bases). The germline V gene has CDR1 SEHNR and CDR2 FQNEAQ (reference sequence). This CDR3 is 16 amino acids long. The ends were cut back, 1 base at V and 0 bases at J, with 10 bases in the middle.

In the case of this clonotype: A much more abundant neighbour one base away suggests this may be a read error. CDR3 amino acids: CASGPSERYF. The CDR3 DNA reads as TGTGCCAGCGGGCCTTCTGAGCGGTACTTC. V is TRBV5-3 and J is TRBJ2-7; D uncertain. TRBV5-3 is flagged as an ORF with uncertain function. This CDR3 has 10 residues.

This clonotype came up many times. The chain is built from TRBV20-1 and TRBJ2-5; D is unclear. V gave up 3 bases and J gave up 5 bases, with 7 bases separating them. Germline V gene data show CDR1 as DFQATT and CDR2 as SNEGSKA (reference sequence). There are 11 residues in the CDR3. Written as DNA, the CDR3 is TGCAGTGCTAGGTACCCGGAGACCCAGTACTTC. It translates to CSARYPETQYF.

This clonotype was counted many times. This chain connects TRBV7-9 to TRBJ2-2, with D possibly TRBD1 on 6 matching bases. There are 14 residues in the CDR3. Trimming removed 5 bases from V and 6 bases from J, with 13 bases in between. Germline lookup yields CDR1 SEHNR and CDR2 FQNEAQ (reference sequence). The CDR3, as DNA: TGTGCCAGCAGCCCCCCGACAGGTCCCGGGGAGCTGTTTTTT. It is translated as CASSPPTGPGELFF.

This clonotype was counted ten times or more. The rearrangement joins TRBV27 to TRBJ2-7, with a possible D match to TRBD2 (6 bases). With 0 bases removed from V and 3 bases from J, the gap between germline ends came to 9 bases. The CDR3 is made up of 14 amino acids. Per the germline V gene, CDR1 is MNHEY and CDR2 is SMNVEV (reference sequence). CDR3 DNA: TGTGCCAGCAGTTTATCGGGAGGCCGCTACGAGCAGTACTTC. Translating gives CASSLSGGRYEQYF.

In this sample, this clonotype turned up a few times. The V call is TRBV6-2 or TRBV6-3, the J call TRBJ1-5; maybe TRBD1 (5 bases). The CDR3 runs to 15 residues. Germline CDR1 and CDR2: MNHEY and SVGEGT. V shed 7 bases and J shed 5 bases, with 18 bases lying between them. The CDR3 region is CASTLSWGVDQPQHF. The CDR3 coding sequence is TGTGCCAGCACGTTGTCGTGGGGGGTGGATCAGCCCCAGCATTTT.

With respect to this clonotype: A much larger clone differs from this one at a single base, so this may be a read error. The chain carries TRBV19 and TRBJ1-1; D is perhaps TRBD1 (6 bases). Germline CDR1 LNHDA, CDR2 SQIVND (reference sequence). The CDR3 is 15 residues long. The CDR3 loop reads CASTTPQGMLTEAFF. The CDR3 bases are TGTGCCAGTACCACGCCCCAGGGGATGTTAACTGAAGCCTTCTTT.

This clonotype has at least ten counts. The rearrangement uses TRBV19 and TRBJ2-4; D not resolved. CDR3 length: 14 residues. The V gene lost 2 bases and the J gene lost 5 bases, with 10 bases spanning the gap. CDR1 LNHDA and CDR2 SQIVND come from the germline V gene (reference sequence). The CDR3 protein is CASSIPSEENIQYF. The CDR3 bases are TGTGCCAGTAGTATACCATCGGAAGAAAACATTCAGTACTTC.

Here the CDR3 reads CASSLWARQGSDEQYF. In DNA, the CDR3 is TGTGCCAGCAGTTTATGGGCCCGGCAGGGTAGCGACGAGCAGTACTTC. J is TRBJ2-7 and V is TRBV27; D assignment may be TRBD1 or TRBD2 (5 bases each). The CDR3 is 16 residues long. Between the trimmed V and J ends, which lost 1 base and 5 bases, there was a span of 18 bases. Germline loops: CDR1 MNHEY, CDR2 SMNVEV (reference sequence).

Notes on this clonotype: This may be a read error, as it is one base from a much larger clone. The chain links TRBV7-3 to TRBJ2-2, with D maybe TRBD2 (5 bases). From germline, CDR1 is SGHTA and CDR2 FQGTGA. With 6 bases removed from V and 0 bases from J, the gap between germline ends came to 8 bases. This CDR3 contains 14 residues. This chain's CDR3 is CASRRDSNTGELFF. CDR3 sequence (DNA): TGTGCCAGCAGACGGGATTCGAACACCGGGGAGCTGTTTTTT. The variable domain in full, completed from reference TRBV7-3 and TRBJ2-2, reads GAGVSQTPSNKVTEKGKYVELRCDPISGHTALYWYRQSLGQGPEFLIYFQGTGAADDSGLPNDRFFAVRPEGSVSTLKIQRTERGDSAVYLCASRRDSNTGELFFGEGSRLTVL.

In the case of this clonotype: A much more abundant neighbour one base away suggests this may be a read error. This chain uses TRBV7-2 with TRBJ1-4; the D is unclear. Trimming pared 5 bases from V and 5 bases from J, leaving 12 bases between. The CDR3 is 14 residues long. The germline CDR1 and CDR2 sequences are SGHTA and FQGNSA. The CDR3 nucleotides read TGTGCCAGCAGCATAGTGGGTCCAAATGAAAAACTGTTTTTT. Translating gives CASSIVGPNEKLFF.

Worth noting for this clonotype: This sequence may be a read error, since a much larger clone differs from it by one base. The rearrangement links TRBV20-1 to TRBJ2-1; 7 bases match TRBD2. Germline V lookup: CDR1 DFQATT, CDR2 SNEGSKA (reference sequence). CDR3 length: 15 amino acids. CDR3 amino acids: CSAGDGDYGSGEQFF. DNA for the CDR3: TGCAGTGCTGGAGATGGGGACTATGGTTCGGGGGAGCAGTTCTTC.

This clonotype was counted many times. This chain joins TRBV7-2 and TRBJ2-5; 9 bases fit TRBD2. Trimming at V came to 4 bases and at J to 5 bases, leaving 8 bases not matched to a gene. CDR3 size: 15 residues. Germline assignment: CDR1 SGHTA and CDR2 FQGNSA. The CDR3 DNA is TGTGCCAGCAGCTACGGGGCGGGAGGGATCGAGACCCAGTACTTC. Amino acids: CASSYGAGGIETQYF.

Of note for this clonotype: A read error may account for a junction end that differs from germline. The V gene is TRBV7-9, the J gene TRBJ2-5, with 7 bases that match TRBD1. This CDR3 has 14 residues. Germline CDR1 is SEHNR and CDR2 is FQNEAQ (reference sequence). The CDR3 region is CVSSLGDREETQYF. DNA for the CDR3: TGTGTCAGCAGCTTAGGAGACAGGGAAGAGACCCAGTACTTC. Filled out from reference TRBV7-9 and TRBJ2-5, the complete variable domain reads DTGVSQNPRHKITKRGQNVTFRCDPISEHNRLYWYRQTLGQGPEFLTYFQNEAQLEKSRLLSDRFSAERPKGSFSTLEIQRTEQGDSAMYLCVSSLGDREETQYFGPGTRLLVL.

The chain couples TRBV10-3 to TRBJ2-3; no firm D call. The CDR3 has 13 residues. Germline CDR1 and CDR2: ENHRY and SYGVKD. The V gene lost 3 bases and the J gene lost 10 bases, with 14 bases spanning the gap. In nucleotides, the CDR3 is TGTGCCATCAGTGACTCTCCGACAAGTGCGCAGTATTTT. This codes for CAISDSPTSAQYF.

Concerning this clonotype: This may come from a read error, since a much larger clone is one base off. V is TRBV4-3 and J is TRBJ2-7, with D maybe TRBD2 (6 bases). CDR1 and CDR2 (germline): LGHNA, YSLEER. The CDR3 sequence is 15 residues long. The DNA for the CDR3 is TGCGCCAGCAGCCCGAGTAGTGGGGGGAACTACGAGCAGTGCTTC. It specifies CASSPSSGGNYEQCF.

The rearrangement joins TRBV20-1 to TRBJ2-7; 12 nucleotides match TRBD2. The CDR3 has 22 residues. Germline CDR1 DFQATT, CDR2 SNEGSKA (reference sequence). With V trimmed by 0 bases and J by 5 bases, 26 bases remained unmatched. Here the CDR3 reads CSARDHAGLTSGSRLVPDEQYF. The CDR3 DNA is TGCAGTGCTAGAGATCACGCAGGGCTGACTAGCGGGAGCCGCCTGGTCCCGGACGAGCAGTACTTC.

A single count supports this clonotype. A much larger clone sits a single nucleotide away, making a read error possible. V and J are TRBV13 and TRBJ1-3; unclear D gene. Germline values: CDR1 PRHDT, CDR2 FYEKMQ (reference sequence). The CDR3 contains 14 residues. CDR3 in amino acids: CASSSLHSGNTMYF. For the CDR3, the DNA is TGTGCCAGCAGCTCCCTACACTCTGGAAACACCATGTATTTT.

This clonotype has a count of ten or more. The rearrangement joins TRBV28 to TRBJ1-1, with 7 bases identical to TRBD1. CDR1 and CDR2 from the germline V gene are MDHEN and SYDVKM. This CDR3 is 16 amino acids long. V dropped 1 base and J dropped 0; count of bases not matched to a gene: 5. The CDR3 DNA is TGTGCCAGCAGTTTATTGGGACAGTCCATGAACACTGAAGCTTTCTTT. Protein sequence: CASSLLGQSMNTEAFF.

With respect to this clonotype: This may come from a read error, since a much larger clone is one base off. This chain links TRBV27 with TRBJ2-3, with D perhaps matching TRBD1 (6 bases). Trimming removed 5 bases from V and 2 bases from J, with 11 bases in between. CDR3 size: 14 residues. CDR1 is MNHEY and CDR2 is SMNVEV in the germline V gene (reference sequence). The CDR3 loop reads CASSTQGNTDTQYF. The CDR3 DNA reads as TGTGCCAGCAGTACACAGGGTAACACAGATACGCAGTATTTT.

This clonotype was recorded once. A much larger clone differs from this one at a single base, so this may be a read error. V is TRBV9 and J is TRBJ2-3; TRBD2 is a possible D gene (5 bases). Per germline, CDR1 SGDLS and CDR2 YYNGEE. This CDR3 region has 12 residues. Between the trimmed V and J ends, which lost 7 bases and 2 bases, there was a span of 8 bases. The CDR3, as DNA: TGTGCCAGCGGCGGGTACACAGATACGCAGTATTTT. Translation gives CASGGYTDTQYF.

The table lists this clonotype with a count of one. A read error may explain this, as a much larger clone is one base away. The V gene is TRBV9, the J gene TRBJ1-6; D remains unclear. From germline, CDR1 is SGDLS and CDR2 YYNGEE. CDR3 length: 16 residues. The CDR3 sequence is CAGSPWEDSYNSPLHF. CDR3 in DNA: TGTGCCGGCAGCCCCTGGGAAGATTCCTATAATTCACCCCTCCACTTT.